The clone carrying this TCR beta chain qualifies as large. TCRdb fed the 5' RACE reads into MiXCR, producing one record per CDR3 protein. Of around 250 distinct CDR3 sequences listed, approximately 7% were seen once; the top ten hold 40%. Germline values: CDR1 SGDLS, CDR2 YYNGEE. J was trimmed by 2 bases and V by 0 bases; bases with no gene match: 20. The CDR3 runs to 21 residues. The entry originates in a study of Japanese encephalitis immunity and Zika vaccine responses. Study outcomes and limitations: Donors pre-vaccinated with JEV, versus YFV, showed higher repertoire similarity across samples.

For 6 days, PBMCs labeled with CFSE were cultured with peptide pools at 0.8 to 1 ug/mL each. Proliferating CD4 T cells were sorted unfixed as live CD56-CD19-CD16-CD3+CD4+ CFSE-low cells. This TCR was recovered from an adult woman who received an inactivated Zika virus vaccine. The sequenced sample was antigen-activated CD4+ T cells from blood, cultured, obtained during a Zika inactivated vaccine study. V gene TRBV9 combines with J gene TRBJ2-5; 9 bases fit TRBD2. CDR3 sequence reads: CASSVGNLNSPGLAVQETQYF. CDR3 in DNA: TGTGCCAGCAGCGTAGGGAATCTCAATAGTCCGGGACTAGCCGTACAAGAGACCCAGTACTTC.